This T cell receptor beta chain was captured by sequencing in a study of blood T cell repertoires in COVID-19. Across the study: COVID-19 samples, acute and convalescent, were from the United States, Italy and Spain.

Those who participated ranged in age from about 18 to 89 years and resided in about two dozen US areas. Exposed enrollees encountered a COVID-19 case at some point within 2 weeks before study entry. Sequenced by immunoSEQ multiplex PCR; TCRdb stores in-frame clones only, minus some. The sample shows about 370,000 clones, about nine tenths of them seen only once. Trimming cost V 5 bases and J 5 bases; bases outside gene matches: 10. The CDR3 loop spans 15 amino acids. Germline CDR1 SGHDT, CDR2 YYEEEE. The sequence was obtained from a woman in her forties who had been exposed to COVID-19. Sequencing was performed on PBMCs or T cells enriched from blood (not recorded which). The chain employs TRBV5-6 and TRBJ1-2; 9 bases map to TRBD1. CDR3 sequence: CASSAAGTGQYGYTF. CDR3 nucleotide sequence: TGTGCCAGCAGTGCCGCCGGGACAGGGCAGTATGGCTACACCTTC.